This T cell receptor beta chain was observed in a study of CD8 T cell repertoires and HIV-1 epitope variants. In the study overall: Enriched T cells were co-cultured with equal autologous T cell-negative cells.

The sample holds a few counts of this clone. Its antigen is as yet unknown. The CDR3 runs 15 residues. CDR1 is SGHDT, CDR2 YYEEEE, per germline. Trimming removed 5 bases at V and 3 bases at J, with 12 bases between. Assay: immunoSEQ multiplex PCR; the TCRdb copy retains only in-frame clones and omits some. The sample contains a few thousand clones, around three fifths of which appear only once. The clonotype originates from a male donor with HIV. This chain links TRBV5-6 with TRBJ2-6; D unresolved. The material sequenced was cultured CD8+ T cells derived from PBMCs. The CDR3 nucleotides read TGTGCCAGCAGACTTGGGATAAGTGGGGCCAACGTCCTGACTTTC. Its translation is CASRLGISGANVLTF.